This TCR beta chain was found in a study of blood T cell repertoires in COVID-19. Germline V gene data show CDR1 as SGHNT and CDR2 as YYREEE (reference sequence). The CDR3 runs to 14 residues. V lost 4 bases and J lost 8; bases outside the gene matches: 11. How the authors handled the data: Estimates of nucleated cell counts were drawn from the amplification of reference gene primers. Data came from immunoSEQ multiplex PCR; TCRdb stores just in-frame clones and leaves some out. That table gives V, J and clone size, and the DNA gave D and trimming. The sample has 220,000 or so clones, 85% to 90% seen once. Allocation to cohorts depended on clinical history reported by the participants.

This TCR derives from a man aged 50-59 years who had been exposed to COVID-19. The chain recombines TRBV5-4 with TRBJ1-1; 7 bases fit TRBD1. Sequenced material: PBMCs or T cells enriched from blood (not recorded which). DNA of the CDR3: TGTGCCAGCAGCCGGGGACAGCAGATACCCGAAGCTTTCTTT. Encoded protein: CASSRGQQIPEAFF. Using reference TRBV5-4 and TRBJ1-1 for the parts outside the CDR3, the full variable domain is ETGVTQSPTHLIKTRGQQVTLRCSSQSGHNTVSWYQQALGQGPQFIFQYYREEENGRGNFPPRFSGLQFPNYSSELNVNALELDDSALYLCASSRGQQIPEAFFGQGTRLTVV.